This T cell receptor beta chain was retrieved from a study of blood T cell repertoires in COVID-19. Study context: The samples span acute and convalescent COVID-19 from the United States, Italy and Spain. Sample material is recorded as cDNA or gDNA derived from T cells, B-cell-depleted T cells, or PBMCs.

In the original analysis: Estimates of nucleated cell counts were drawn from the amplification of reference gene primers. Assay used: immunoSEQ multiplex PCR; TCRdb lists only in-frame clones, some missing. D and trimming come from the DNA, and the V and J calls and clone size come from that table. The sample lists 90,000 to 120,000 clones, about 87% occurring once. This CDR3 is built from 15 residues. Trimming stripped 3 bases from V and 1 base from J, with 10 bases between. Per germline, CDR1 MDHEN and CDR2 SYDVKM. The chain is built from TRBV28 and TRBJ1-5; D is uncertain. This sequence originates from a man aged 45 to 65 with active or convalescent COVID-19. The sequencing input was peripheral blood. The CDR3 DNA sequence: TGTGCCAGCAGTTTGAGTGGGAGGAGCAATCAGCCCCAGCATTTT. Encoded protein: CASSLSGRSNQPQHF.